These T cell receptor beta chains were read from a single sample in a study of cytomegalovirus exposure and HLA in healthy donors. Measured with immunoSEQ multiplex PCR; TCRdb has only the in-frame clones, and not every one. The sample lists some 180,000 clones, 75% occurring once. Sample: PBMCs. These TCRs come from a male donor in good health and CMV-seronegative. CDR3s include the opening cysteine and the closing phenylalanine or tryptophan. The D gene is left open where the match is weak. Some rows mark clone size as missing; the rest say once, few, many or name a class of expanded clone.

TRBJ1-2 | TRBV25-1 | - | TRBD1 | TGTGCCAGCAGTGGCTTTGACAGGGGCTATGGCTACACCTTC | CASSGFDRGYGYTF
TRBJ2-1 | TRBV10-3 | - | TRBD2 | TGTGCCATCAGTTTGGGGACTAGCCGCAATGAGCAGTTCTTC | CAISLGTSRNEQFF
TRBJ1-1 | TRBV6-5 | - | - | TGTGCCAGCAGTGACGGGGGTTTCTTACTCAAGGCTTTCTTT | CASSDGGFLLKAFF
TRBJ1-1 | TRBV5-5 | few | - | TGTGCCAGCAGCTTGGGGCTGTACAGAGACACTGAAGCTTTCTTT | CASSLGLYRDTEAFF
TRBJ1-1 | TRBV28 | - | TRBD1 | TGTGCCAGCATTACGGACAGGGTGGGCACTGAAGCTTTCTTT | CASITDRVGTEAFF
TRBJ1-2 | TRBV2 | - | TRBD1 | TGTGCCAGCAGTGGAAGGGGGCGACCCTTAGATGGCTACACCTTC | CASSGRGRPLDGYTF
TRBJ2-2 | TRBV19 | - | - | TGTGCCAGTAGTATAGAAAGGGGATCGAACACCGGGGAGCTGTTTTTT | CASSIERGSNTGELFF
TRBJ2-3 | TRBV4-1 | - | TRBD2 | TGCGCCAGCAGCCAAGTGGTCCAGCGGGAGAGGACAGATACGCAGTATTTT | CASSQVVQRERTDTQYF
TRBJ1-5 | TRBV6-6 | few | - | TGTGCCAGCAGTCGGCAGGGAAGTCAGCCCCAGCATTTT | CASSRQGSQPQHF
TRBJ2-7 | TRBV28 | - | - | TGTGCCAGCAGTTCGGGGGGCGGTCGCTACGAGCAGTACTTC | CASSSGGGRYEQYF
TRBJ1-1 | TRBV28 | once | TRBD1 | TGTGCCAGCAGTTCGCGGACAGGTCAGAACACTGAAGCTTTCTTT | CASSSRTGQNTEAFF
TRBJ1-1 | TRBV11-2 | - | TRBD1 | TGTGCCAGCAGCACCCGACAGGGTCGTGGAGCTTTCTTT | CASSTRQGRGAFF
TRBJ2-1 | TRBV27 | - | TRBD2 | TGTGCCAGCAGTTGGACTAGCGTCCACGATGAGCAGTTCTTC | CASSWTSVHDEQFF
TRBJ1-5 | TRBV11-2 | once | - | TGTGCCAGCAGCTGGGGGGGGGCGGGTAGCAATCAGCCCCAGCATTTT | CASSWGGAGSNQPQHF
TRBJ1-2 | TRBV9 | - | TRBD1 | TGTGCCAGCAGCGCGAGGGGACAGGGGGGAAACTATGGCTACACCTTC | CASSARGQGGNYGYTF
TRBJ2-7 | TRBV9 | - | - | TGTGCCAGCAGCGCCGGGGGAATGGGCAGCCGCCTCTCCTACGAGCAGTACTTC | CASSAGGMGSRLSYEQYF
TRBJ2-5 | TRBV28 | - | - | TGTGCCAGCAGTTTTGAGCGGGTATACCAAGAGACCCAGTACTTC | CASSFERVYQETQYF
TRBJ1-2 | TRBV27 | - | - | TGTGCCAGCAGTTATGCCTTCCAGGGCTATGGCTACACCTTC | CASSYAFQGYGYTF
TRBJ1-6 | TRBV5-1 | few | - | TGCGCCAGCAGCTTGGACGGGTCCTTTAATTCACCCCTCCACTTT | CASSLDGSFNSPLHF
TRBJ1-5 | TRBV6-5 | - | - | TGTGCCAGCAGTTACCGTGCGAATCAGCCCCAGCATTTT | CASSYRANQPQHF
TRBJ2-3 | TRBV6-1 | - | TRBD2 | TGTGCCAGCAGTCCAGGGACTAGCCGCACAGATACGCAGTATTTT | CASSPGTSRTDTQYF
TRBJ2-2 | TRBV2 | - | - | TGTGCCAGCAGTGATGGAGCTAGCCCAGACGGGGAGCTGTTTTTT | CASSDGASPDGELFF
TRBJ2-6 | TRBV6-4 | many | - | TGTGCCAGCAGTCCTGGGGCGGACTCTGGGGCCAACGTCCTGACTTTC | CASSPGADSGANVLTF
TRBJ1-6 | TRBV30 | few | TRBD1 | TGTGCCTGGACCAGGGGGCAACATAATTCACCCCTCCACTTT | CAWTRGQHNSPLHF
TRBJ2-1 | TRBV9 | few | TRBD2 | TGTGCCAGCAGCGTAGAGCTGACTAGCGGGGGGGGCAAGTACAATGAGCAGTTCTTC | CASSVELTSGGGKYNEQFF
TRBJ1-3 | TRBV11-2 | - | - | TGTGCCAGCAGCTTTTTTACTGACACCATATATTTT | CASSFFTDTIYF
TRBJ1-3 | TRBV6-6 | - | - | TGTGCCAGCAGTCGAACGGACAGCTCTGGAAACACCATATATTTT | CASSRTDSSGNTIYF
TRBJ2-7 | TRBV6-1 | - | - | TGTGCCAGCAGTAGAGGGGGACCGCTGACCTACGAGCAGTACTTC | CASSRGGPLTYEQYF
TRBJ1-3 | TRBV6-5 | - | - | TGTGCCAGCAGCCCTTCTGGAAACACCATATATTTT | CASSPSGNTIYF
TRBJ1-1 | TRBV15 | once | - | TGTGCCACCAGCAGATTACCGGACAGACTGAACACTGAAGCTTTCTTT | CATSRLPDRLNTEAFF
TRBJ1-4 | TRBV30 | - | TRBD1 | TGTGCCTGTGAGACAGGGGGCGAGGAAAAACTGTTTTTT | CACETGGEEKLFF
TRBJ1-2 | TRBV5-1 | - | - | TGCGCCAGCAACCGGGACACCGCTAACTATGGCTACACCTTC | CASNRDTANYGYTF
TRBJ2-2 | TRBV29-1 | - | TRBD2 | TGCAGCGTTGAGGGCGGGAGCCATCTTAACACCGGGGAGCTGTTTTTT | CSVEGGSHLNTGELFF
TRBJ2-1 | TRBV11-2 | - | - | TGTGCCAGCAGCTTAGGGGGGGGCCCCCCGTACAATGAGCAGTTCTTC | CASSLGGGPPYNEQFF
TRBJ2-3 | TRBV5-4 | - | TRBD2 | TGTGCCAGCAGCTTGGATGCTAGCGGGCGTCGACTCACAGATACGCAGTATTTT | CASSLDASGRRLTDTQYF
TRBJ2-2 | TRBV30 | - | - | TGTGCCTTCCTCAGGGGTGAGGGCGCCGGGGAGCTGTTTTTT | CAFLRGEGAGELFF
TRBJ1-3 | TRBV19 | - | - | TGTGCCAGTCTCAAATTCGGCTCTGGAAACACCATATATTTT | CASLKFGSGNTIYF
TRBJ1-5 | TRBV28 | - | TRBD1 | TGTGCCAGCAGTCCACAATCAGGGGGAACTCAGCCCCAGCATTTT | CASSPQSGGTQPQHF
TRBJ1-1 | TRBV7-3 | - | - | TGTGCCAGCAGCTTACAGGCGAACACTGAAGCTTTCTTT | CASSLQANTEAFF
TRBJ2-2 | TRBV4-2 | - | - | TGTGCCAGCAGCCGTATGGGTCAGGGAGGGAACACCGGGGAGCTGTTTTTT | CASSRMGQGGNTGELFF
TRBJ1-5 | TRBV6-6 | - | - | TGTGCCAGCAGTTCCGGCTCCCAGGGACTCAATCAGCCCCAGCATTTT | CASSSGSQGLNQPQHF
TRBJ2-1 | TRBV6-6 | - | - | TGTGCCAGCAGTTCGGGACTTGATGAGCAGTTCTTC | CASSSGLDEQFF
TRBJ1-3 | TRBV7-9 | - | - | TGTGCCAGCACCCTCTCTGCAGTGAACTCTGGAAACACCATATATTTT | CASTLSAVNSGNTIYF
TRBJ1-1 | TRBV29-1 | - | - | TGCAGCGCTCAGGTGACTGAAGCTTTCTTT | CSAQVTEAFF
TRBJ1-5 | TRBV6-1 | few | - | TGTGCCAGCAGTGACAGGGGACGGGGCAATCAGCCCCAGCATTTT | CASSDRGRGNQPQHF
TRBJ2-5 | TRBV28 | - | - | TGTGCCAGCAGGGGGGGACTGCCAGAGACCCAGTACTTC | CASRGGLPETQYF